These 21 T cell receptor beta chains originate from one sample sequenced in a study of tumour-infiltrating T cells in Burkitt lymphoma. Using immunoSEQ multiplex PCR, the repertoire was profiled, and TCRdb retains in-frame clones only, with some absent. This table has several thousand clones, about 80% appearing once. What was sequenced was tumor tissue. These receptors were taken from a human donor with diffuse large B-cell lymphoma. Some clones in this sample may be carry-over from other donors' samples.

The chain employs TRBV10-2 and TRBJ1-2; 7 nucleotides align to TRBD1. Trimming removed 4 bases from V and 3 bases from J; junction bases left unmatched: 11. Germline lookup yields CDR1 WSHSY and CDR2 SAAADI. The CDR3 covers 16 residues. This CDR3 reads CASSAYRTGTYYGYTF. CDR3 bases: TGCGCCAGCAGTGCTTATAGGACAGGCACTTACTATGGCTACACCTTC.

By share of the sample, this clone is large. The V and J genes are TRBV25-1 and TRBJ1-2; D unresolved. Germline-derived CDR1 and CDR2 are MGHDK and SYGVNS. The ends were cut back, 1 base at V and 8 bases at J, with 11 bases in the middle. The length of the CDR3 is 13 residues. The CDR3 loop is CASSELSATGYTF. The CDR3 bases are TGTGCCAGCAGTGAATTGAGCGCAACGGGCTACACCTTC.

DNA for the CDR3: TGTGCCAGCAGCTTAGTGGTCCGAGGGGCCAACTATAATTCACCCCTCCACTTT. Its protein is CASSLVVRGANYNSPLHF. The V gene is TRBV7-2, the J gene TRBJ1-6, with D perhaps matching TRBD1 (5 bases). With 1 base removed from V and 3 bases from J, the gap between germline ends came to 16 bases. Germline assignment: CDR1 SGHTA and CDR2 FQGNSA. The CDR3 runs 18 residues. Drawing the rest from reference TRBV7-2 and TRBJ1-6, the complete variable domain is GAGVSQSPSNKVTEKGKDVELRCDPISGHTALYWYRQSLGQGLEFLIYFQGNSAPDKSGLPSDRFSAERTGGSVSTLTIQRTQQEDSAVYLCASSLVVRGANYNSPLHFGNGTRLTVT.

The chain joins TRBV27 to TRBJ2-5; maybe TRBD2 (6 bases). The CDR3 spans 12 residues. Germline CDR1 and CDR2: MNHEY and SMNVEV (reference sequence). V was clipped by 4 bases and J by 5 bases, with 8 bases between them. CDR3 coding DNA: TGTGCCAGCAGTTCACGGGGGGAGACCCAGTACTTC. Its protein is CASSSRGETQYF.

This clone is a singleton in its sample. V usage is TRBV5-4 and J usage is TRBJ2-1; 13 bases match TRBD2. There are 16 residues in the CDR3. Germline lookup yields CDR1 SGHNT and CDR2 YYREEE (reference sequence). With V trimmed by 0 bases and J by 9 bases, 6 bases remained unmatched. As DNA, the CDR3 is TGTGCCAGCAGCTTGGGACTAGCGGGAGGAGGGGGTGAGCAGTTCTTC. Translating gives CASSLGLAGGGGEQFF.

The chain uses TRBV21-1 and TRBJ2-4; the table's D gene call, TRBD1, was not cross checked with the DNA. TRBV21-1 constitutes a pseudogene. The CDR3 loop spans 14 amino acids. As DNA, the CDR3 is TGTGCCAGACGCCGACAGACGGCCAAAAACATTCAGTACTTC. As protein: CARRRQTAKNIQYF.

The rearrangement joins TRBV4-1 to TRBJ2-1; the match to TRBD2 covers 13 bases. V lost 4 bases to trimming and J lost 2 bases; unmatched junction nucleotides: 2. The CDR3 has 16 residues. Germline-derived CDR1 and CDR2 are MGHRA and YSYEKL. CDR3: CASSLTSGGAYNEQFF. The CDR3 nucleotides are TGCGCCAGCAGCCTAACTAGCGGGGGGGCCTACAATGAGCAGTTCTTC.

The CDR3 DNA reads TGTGCCAGCAGCCAAGACTGGAGGGGGGAGACCCAGTACTTC. This gives the protein CASSQDWRGETQYF. The chain carries TRBV4-2 and TRBJ2-5; either TRBD1 or TRBD2 may fit D (6 bases each). The V end lost 0 bases, the J end lost 5 bases, and 10 bases lay between the germline ends. Germline CDR1 is LGHNA and CDR2 is YNFKEQ. The CDR3 extends over 14 amino acids.

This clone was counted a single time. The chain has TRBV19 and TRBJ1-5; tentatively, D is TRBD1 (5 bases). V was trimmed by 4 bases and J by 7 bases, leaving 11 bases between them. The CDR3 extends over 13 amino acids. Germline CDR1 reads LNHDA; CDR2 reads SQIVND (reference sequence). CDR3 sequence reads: CASSTGTGQPQHF. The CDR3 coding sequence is TGTGCCAGTAGTACAGGGACCGGGCAGCCCCAGCATTTT.

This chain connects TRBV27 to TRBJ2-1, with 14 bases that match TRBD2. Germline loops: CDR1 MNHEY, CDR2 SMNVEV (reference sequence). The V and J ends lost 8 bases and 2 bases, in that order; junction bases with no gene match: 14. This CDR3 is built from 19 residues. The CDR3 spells CASGFQPLGLAGAYNEQFF. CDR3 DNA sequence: TGTGCCAGCGGATTCCAACCCTTGGGACTAGCGGGAGCCTACAATGAGCAGTTCTTC.

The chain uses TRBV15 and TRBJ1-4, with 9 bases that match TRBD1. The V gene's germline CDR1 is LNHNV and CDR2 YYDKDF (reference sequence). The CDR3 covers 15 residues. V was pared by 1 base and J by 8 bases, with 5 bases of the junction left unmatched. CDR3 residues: CATSRGGQGEEKLFF. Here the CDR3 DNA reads TGTGCCACCAGCAGAGGGGGACAGGGTGAGGAAAAACTGTTTTTT. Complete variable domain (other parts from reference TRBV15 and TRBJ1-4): DAMVIQNPRYQVTQFGKPVTLSCSQTLNHNVMYWYQQKSSQAPKLLFHYYDKDFNNEADTPDNFQSRRPNTSFCFLDIRSPGLGDTAMYLCATSRGGQGEEKLFFGSGTQLSVL.

The CDR3 nucleotides are TGCGCCAGCAGCTTGGCCCCCAGCCTGTATGGCTACACCTTC. Its translation is CASSLAPSLYGYTF. The rearrangement links TRBV5-1 to TRBJ1-2; no definite D call. The CDR3 runs to 14 residues. Germline CDR1 SGHRS, CDR2 YFSETQ. Trimming removed 0 bases from V and 5 bases from J, with 11 bases in between.

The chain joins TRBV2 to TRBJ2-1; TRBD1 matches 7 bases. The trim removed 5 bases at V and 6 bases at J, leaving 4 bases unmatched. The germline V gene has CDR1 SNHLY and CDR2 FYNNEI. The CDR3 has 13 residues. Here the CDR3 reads CASSSGQSNEQFF. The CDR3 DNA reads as TGTGCCAGCAGTTCGGGACAGTCCAATGAGCAGTTCTTC.

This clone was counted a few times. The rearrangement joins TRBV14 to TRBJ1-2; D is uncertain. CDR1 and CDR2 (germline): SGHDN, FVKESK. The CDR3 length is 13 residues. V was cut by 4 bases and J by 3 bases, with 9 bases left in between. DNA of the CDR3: TGTGCCAGCAGCCCCACAACAGACTATGGCTACACCTTC. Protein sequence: CASSPTTDYGYTF.

The CDR3 protein is CASSRQGQGAFEQYF. CDR3 sequence (DNA): TGTGCCAGCAGCCGCCAGGGACAGGGGGCTTTCGAGCAGTACTTC. This chain joins TRBV14 and TRBJ2-7, with 12 bases matching TRBD1. This CDR3 spans 15 amino acids. Germline lookup yields CDR1 SGHDN and CDR2 FVKESK. V was clipped by 4 bases and J by 6 bases; unmatched bases: 7.

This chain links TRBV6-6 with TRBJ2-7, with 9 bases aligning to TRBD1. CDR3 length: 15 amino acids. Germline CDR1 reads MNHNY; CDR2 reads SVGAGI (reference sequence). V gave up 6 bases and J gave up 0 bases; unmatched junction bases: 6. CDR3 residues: CASSPGQGFSYEQYF. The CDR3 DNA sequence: TGTGCCAGCAGCCCGGGACAGGGCTTCTCCTACGAGCAGTACTTC.

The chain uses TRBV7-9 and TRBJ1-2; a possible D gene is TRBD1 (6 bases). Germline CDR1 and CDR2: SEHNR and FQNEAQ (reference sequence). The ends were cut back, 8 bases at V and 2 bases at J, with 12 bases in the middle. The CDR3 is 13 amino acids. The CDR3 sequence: CASSRTENYGYTF. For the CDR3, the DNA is TGTGCCAGCTCCCGGACAGAGAACTATGGCTACACCTTC.

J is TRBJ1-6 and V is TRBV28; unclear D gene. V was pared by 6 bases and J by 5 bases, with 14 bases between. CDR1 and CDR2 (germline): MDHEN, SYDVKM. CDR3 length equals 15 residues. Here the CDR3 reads CASRVLLMDNSPLHF. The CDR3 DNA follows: TGTGCCAGCAGGGTCCTCCTCATGGATAATTCACCCCTCCACTTT. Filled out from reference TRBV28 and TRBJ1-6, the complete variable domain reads DVKVTQSSRYLVKRTGEKVFLECVQDMDHENMFWYRQDPGLGLRLIYFSYDVKMKEKGDIPEGYSVSREKKERFSLILESASTNQTSMYLCASRVLLMDNSPLHFGNGTRLTVT.

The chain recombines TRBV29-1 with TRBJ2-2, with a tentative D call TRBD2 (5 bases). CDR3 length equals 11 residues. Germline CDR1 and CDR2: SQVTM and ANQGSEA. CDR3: CSGRNTGELFF. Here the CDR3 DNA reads TGCAGTGGGAGGAACACCGGGGAGCTGTTTTTT.

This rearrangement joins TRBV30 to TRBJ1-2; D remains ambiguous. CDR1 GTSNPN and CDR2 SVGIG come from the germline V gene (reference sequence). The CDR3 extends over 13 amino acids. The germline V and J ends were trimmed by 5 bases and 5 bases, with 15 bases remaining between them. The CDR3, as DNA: TGTGCCTGGGCCGGTCGGGTTTTTTATGGCTACACCTTC. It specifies CAWAGRVFYGYTF.

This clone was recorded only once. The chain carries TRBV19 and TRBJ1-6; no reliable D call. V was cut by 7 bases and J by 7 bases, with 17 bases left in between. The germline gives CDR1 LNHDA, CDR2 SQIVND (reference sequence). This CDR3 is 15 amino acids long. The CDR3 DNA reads TGTGCCAGTACCTCCCCTACCTCGGGAAATTCACCCCTCCACTTT. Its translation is CASTSPTSGNSPLHF.